The sample holds a few counts of the clone carrying this T cell receptor beta chain. Its antigen is not identified. The data belong to a study of cytotoxic CD8 clonotypes in ibrutinib-treated CLL. At the level of the study: Recorded responses included about 25 partial and 2 complete; following median approximately 68 months, approximately 14 stayed remitted and about 12 progressed. Response sampling came at median around a year of treatment, ranging about 6 to 40 months. Findings and caveats of the study: In comparison with age-matched healthy donors, baseline clonality was higher and tracked circulating CD8+ T-cell counts.

The assay was immunoSEQ multiplex PCR, and TCRdb's table has in-frame clones only and misses some. This sample has 40,000 or so clones, with around 70% found just once. Germline CDR1 is SGHTA and CDR2 is FQGNSA. The CDR3 length is 15 residues. Between the trimmed V and J ends, which lost 0 bases and 0 bases, there was a span of 8 bases. This clonotype was sampled from a human donor with chronic lymphocytic leukemia. The chain is built from TRBV7-2 and TRBJ1-1; no clear D. The input for sequencing was PBMCs, taken at disease progression, from a patient treated with ibrutinib. The CDR3 loop reads CASSLAPVMNTEAFF. In nucleotides, the CDR3 is TGTGCCAGCAGCTTAGCGCCAGTAATGAACACTGAAGCTTTCTTT.